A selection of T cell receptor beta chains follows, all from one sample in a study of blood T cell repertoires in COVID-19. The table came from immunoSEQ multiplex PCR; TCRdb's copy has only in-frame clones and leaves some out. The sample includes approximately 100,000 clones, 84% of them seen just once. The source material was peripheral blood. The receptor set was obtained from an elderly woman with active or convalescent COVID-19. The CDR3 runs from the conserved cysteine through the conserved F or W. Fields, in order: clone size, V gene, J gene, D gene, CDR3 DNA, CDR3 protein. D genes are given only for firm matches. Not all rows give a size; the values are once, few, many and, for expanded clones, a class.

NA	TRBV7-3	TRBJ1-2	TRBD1	TGTGCCAGCAGCCGGACAGGGGACAACTATGGCTACACCTTC	CASSRTGDNYGYTF
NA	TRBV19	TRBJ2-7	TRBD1	TGTGCCAGTATGGGGCAGGGGGCATACGAGCAGTACTTC	CASMGQGAYEQYF
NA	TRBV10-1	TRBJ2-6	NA	TGCGCCAGCAGTGAGTCCACTGTCGGGGCCAACGTCCTGACTTTC	CASSESTVGANVLTF
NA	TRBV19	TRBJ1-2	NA	TGTGCCAGTAGTACGAGGGAACGGCTCTATGGCTACACCTTC	CASSTRERLYGYTF
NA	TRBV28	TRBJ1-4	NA	TGTGCCAGCAGTAGCTCAGCGAATGCTGGTGAAAAACTGTTTTTT	CASSSSANAGEKLFF
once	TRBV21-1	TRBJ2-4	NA	TGTGCCAGCAGCTCAACGAGGGCCGCCAAAAACATTCAGTACTTC	CASSSTRAAKNIQYF
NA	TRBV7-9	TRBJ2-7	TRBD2	TGTGCCAGCAGCTTATTGGGACTAGCATCCTTGAACTACGAGCAGTACTTC	CASSLLGLASLNYEQYF
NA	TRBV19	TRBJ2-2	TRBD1	TGTGCCAGTAACGTCCGGACAGGGGCCACCGGGGAGCTGTTTTTT	CASNVRTGATGELFF
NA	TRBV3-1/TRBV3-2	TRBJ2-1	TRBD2	TGTGCCAGCAGCCAACAGACTAGCGGGAGGAGGAATGAGCAGTTCTTC	CASSQQTSGRRNEQFF
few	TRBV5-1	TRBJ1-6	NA	TGCGCCAGCAGCTTTCGTTCCTATAATTCACCCCTCCACTTT	CASSFRSYNSPLHF
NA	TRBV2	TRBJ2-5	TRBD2	TGTGCCAGCACCTTAAAGAGACTAGCGGGAGCAGAGACCCAGTACTTC	CASTLKRLAGAETQYF
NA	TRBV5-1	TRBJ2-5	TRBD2	TGCGCCAGCAGCTTCGGAGCGGGAGGGCCCTCAGAGACCCAGTACTTC	CASSFGAGGPSETQYF
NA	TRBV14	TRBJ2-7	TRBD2	TGTGCCAGCAGCCACGAGGCCCCCGCGGGAGGGATATACGAGCAGTACTTC	CASSHEAPAGGIYEQYF
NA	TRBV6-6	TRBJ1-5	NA	TGTGCCAGCACCGACGGCGGGGTCCCGCGGTGGACCCAGCATTTT	CASTDGGVPRWTQHF
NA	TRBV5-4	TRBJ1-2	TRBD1	TGTGCCAGCAGCTTACCTCATGCGACAGGGCCGACCTTC	CASSLPHATGPTF
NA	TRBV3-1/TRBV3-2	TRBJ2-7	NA	TGTGCCGGCAGCCGGCGGGGTCCGGCCCACGAGCAGTACTTC	CAGSRRGPAHEQYF
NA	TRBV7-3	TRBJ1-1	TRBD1	TGTGCCAGCAGCTTATCGGGACAGGGAACCACTGAAGCTTTCTTT	CASSLSGQGTTEAFF
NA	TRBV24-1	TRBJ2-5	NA	TGTGCCACCAGTGATTTGCCGCAGGGGAGGGCGGAGACCCAGTACTTC	CATSDLPQGRAETQYF
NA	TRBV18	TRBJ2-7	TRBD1	TGTGCCAGCTCACCACTACTCCGGGACAGGGGGCGATACGAGCAGTACTTC	CASSPLLRDRGRYEQYF
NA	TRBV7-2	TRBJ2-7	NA	TGTGCCAGCAGCCGACTCAGAGCCTACGAGCAGTACTTC	CASSRLRAYEQYF
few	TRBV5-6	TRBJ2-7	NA	TGTGCCAGCAGCCCTCGTATTGTCGGGTACGAGCAGTACTTC	CASSPRIVGYEQYF
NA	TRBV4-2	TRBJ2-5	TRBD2	TGTGCCAGCAGCCTAAGACTAGCGGGAGGGGGGGAGACCCAGTACTTC	CASSLRLAGGGETQYF
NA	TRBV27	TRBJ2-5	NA	TGTGCCAGCAGTCCAACAGCGGTGGAGACCCAGTACTTC	CASSPTAVETQYF
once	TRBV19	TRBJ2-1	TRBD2	TGTGCCAGTAGTGGAGCCCTGCGGGAGGTTGTCTACAATGAGCAGTTCTTC	CASSGALREVVYNEQFF
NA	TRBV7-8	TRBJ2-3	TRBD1	TGTGCCAGCCGAACAGGGGTCACAGATACGCAGTATTTT	CASRTGVTDTQYF
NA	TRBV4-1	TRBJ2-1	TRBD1	TGCGCCAGCAGCCAAGGGACAGGCCCCGTAGGTGAGCAGTTCTTC	CASSQGTGPVGEQFF
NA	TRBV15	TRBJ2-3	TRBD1	TGTGCCACCAGCCAGGACAGGTCAGATACGCAGTATTTT	CATSQDRSDTQYF
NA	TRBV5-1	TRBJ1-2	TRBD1	TGCGCCAGCAGCTTGTCAGGACAGGGGGACGGCTACACCTTC	CASSLSGQGDGYTF
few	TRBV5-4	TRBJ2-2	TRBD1	TGTGCCAGCACCCCGACAGGGGGCCCTAACACCGGGGAGCTGTTTTTT	CASTPTGGPNTGELFF
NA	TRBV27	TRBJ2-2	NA	TGTGCCAGCAGTTTGGGGCACCCCGGTGGGGAGCTGTTTTTT	CASSLGHPGGELFF
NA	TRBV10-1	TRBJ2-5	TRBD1	TGCGCCAGCAGCCAAGGGGGCGGAGAGACCCAGTACTTC	CASSQGGGETQYF
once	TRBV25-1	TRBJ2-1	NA	TGTGCCAGCAAACATTGGTACAATGAGCAGTTCTTC	CASKHWYNEQFF
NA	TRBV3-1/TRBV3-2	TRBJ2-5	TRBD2	TGTGCCAGCAGCCAAGGCAGGACTAGCGGGATTGGAGAGACCCAGTACTTC	CASSQGRTSGIGETQYF
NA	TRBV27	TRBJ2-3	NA	TGTGCCAGCAGTCCGCTGACTAGTAAGACGCAGTATTTT	CASSPLTSKTQYF
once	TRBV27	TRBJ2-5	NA	TGTGCCAGCAGTTACGCCCAGCAAGAGACCCAGTACTTC	CASSYAQQETQYF
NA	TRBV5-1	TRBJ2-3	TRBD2	TGCGCCAGCAGCCCGGGACTAGCCAGCACAGATACGCAGTATTTT	CASSPGLASTDTQYF
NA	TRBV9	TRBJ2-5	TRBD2	TGTGCCAGCAGCAAAACTAGCGGGGGACAAGAGACCCAGTACTTC	CASSKTSGGQETQYF
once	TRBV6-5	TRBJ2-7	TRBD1	TGTGCCAACCCAGGGACAGTCTTTTCCTACGAGCAGTACTTC	CANPGTVFSYEQYF
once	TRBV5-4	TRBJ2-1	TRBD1	TGTGCCAGCAGCCGGACAGGGCACAATGAGCAGTTCTTC	CASSRTGHNEQFF
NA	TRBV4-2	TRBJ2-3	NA	TGTGCCAGCAGCCACTTGGAGAGCACAGATACGCAGTATTTT	CASSHLESTDTQYF
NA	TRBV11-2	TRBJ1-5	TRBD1	TGTGCCAGCAGCGCATTACAGGGGGCACGTCAGCCCCAGCATTTT	CASSALQGARQPQHF
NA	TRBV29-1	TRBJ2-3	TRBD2	TGCAGCGTCTATAGCGGGAGAGGCCAAGATACGCAGTATTTT	CSVYSGRGQDTQYF
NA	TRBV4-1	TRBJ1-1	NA	TGCGCCAGCAGCCAAGGGGAGCTGAGACCGACTGAAGCTTTCTTT	CASSQGELRPTEAFF
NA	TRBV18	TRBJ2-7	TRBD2	TGTGCCAGCTCATCACAGACTAGCAGGGCCTACGAGCAGTACTTC	CASSSQTSRAYEQYF
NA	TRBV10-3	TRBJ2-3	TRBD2	TGTGCCATAGCTAGCGGGAGGGCCCCAGATACGCAGTATTTT	CAIASGRAPDTQYF
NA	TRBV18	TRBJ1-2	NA	TGTGCCAGCTCACTGACAGAAGCTAACTATGGCTACACCTTC	CASSLTEANYGYTF
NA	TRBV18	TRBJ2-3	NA	TGTGCCAGCTCACCAACAGTCCGCTCAGATACGCAGTATTTT	CASSPTVRSDTQYF